This T cell receptor (beta chain) was identified in a study of graft-versus-host responses after intestinal transplantation. On the study more broadly: Transplants given to recipients were multivisceral, liver-intestinal, or isolated intestinal.

This CDR3 has 14 residues. The germline V and J ends were trimmed by 2 bases and 5 bases, with 9 bases remaining between them. Germline CDR1 MGHRA, CDR2 YSYEKL. In its sample, this clone is medium-sized. The repertoire was sequenced with immunoSEQ multiplex PCR; TCRdb's copy has only in-frame clones and lacks some. Of some 5,600 clones listed, roughly 27% were seen once; the top ten hold about 3.6%. The origin of this receptor is a human patient who was an organ donor for intestinal transplantation. Sequences were derived from alloreactive CD4+ T cells from a mixed lymphocyte reaction culture, sampled before transplantation. Subset: CFSE-low proliferating T cells sorted from roughly six-day pre-transplant mixed lymphocyte reaction (GvH or HvG direction). J is TRBJ1-4 and V is TRBV4-1; no reliable D call. The CDR3 bases are TGCGCCAGCAGCCAACTCAGTTTCAATGAAAAACTGTTTTTT. This translates into CASSQLSFNEKLFF.